The 29 T cell receptor beta chains in this list originate from one sample, sequenced in a study of regulatory T cells in long-lasting Graves disease. Time point noted: newly diagnosed GD, antithyroid drugs for less than 3 months. RNA extracted from PBMCs served as the sequencing template. iRepertoire HTBI primers and Arm-PCR of CDR3 regions built TCR beta libraries. MiXCR, run by TCRdb on the multiplex PCR reads, gives a single entry per CDR3 protein. This sample has about 530,000 distinct CDR3 sequences, with approximately 16% found just once. These data also featured in a second study, about T cells in Graves' hyperthyroidism and ophthalmopathy.

This specimen was peripheral blood mononuclear cells (PBMCs), taken at new diagnosis, from a patient treated with antithyroid drugs. Receptor source: a woman aged 35-65 years with Graves disease.

This clonotype was picked up a small number of times. The chain combines TRBV19 with TRBJ2-1, with 12 nucleotides matching TRBD2. The CDR3 has 15 amino acids. V was clipped by 9 bases and J by 6 bases; unmatched bases: 9. Germline V gene lookup returns CDR1 LNHDA and CDR2 SQIVND (reference sequence). CDR3 bases: TGTGCCAGCGCCCTAACTAGCGGGGGGTTCAATGAGCAGTTCTTC. As protein: CASALTSGGFNEQFF. Variable domain in full (rest from reference TRBV19 and TRBJ2-1): DGGITQSPKYLFRKEGQNVTLSCEQNLNHDAMYWYRQDPGQGLRLIYYSQIVNDFQKGDIAEGYSVSREKKESFPLTVTSAQKNPTAFYLCASALTSGGFNEQFFGPGTRLTVL.

The chain's CDR3 is CATETSDTEAFF. DNA of the CDR3: TGTGCCACGGAAACATCGGACACTGAAGCTTTCTTT. The J gene is TRBJ1-1, the V gene TRBV6-2 or TRBV6-3; D remains ambiguous. Germline V gives CDR1 MNHEY, CDR2 SVGEGT. The ends were cut back, 10 bases at V and 3 bases at J, with 12 bases in the middle. The CDR3 has 12 amino acids.

This clonotype was detected only a few times. The rearrangement joins TRBV19 to TRBJ1-6; D may be TRBD1 (5 bases). The CDR3 covers 16 residues. V lost 4 bases and J lost 0, with 10 bases in between. Germline V gene sequence: CDR1 LNHDA, CDR2 SQIVND (reference sequence). The CDR3 DNA reads as TGTGCCAGTAGTACCGGGCAGGGCTCCTATAATTCACCCCTCCACTTT. Residues: CASSTGQGSYNSPLHF. Combining the CDR3 with reference TRBV19 and TRBJ1-6 gives the whole variable domain DGGITQSPKYLFRKEGQNVTLSCEQNLNHDAMYWYRQDPGQGLRLIYYSQIVNDFQKGDIAEGYSVSREKKESFPLTVTSAQKNPTAFYLCASSTGQGSYNSPLHFGNGTRLTVT.

The V and J genes are TRBV5-1 and TRBJ2-7; TRBD1 matches 7 bases. Germline V CDR1 and CDR2: SGHRS, YFSETQ. J was trimmed by 6 bases and V by 2 bases; bases with no gene match: 8. The CDR3 totals 14 residues. This CDR3 reads CASSFSGQRSEQYF. CDR3 nucleotides: TGCGCCAGCAGCTTCTCGGGACAGCGATCCGAGCAGTACTTC.

This clonotype was seen many times. The chain links TRBV28 to TRBJ2-1; 9 bases are shared with TRBD1. The germline V gene encodes CDR1 MDHEN and CDR2 SYDVKM. V was pared by 4 bases and J by 5 bases, with 12 bases of the junction left unmatched. This CDR3 has 17 residues. In nucleotides, the CDR3 is TGTGCCAGCAGTTCCGCTACCGGGACAGGGATCAACAATGAGCAGTTCTTC. It specifies CASSSATGTGINNEQFF.

V gene TRBV25-1 combines with J gene TRBJ1-1; D is unresolved. Germline CDR1 and CDR2: MGHDK and SYGVNS. V was shortened by 1 base and J by 8 bases, with 17 bases between the two germline ends. The CDR3 extends over 15 amino acids. CDR3 loop: CASSESRIDDLEAFF. The CDR3 DNA reads TGTGCCAGCAGTGAATCCCGGATCGACGACTTGGAAGCTTTCTTT.

The chain joins TRBV19 to TRBJ2-3, with D perhaps matching TRBD1 (5 bases). The CDR3 is 13 amino acids. Trimming removed 6 bases at V and 4 bases at J, with 11 bases between. Germline-derived CDR1 and CDR2 are LNHDA and SQIVND (reference sequence). Here the CDR3 reads CASRPTAADTQYF. In DNA form, the CDR3 reads TGTGCCAGTAGACCGACAGCAGCAGATACGCAGTATTTT.

The chain recombines TRBV4-2 with TRBJ1-5; TRBD1 might be the D (5 bases). In germline, CDR1 is LGHNA, CDR2 YNFKEQ. CDR3 length equals 13 residues. V dropped 1 base and J dropped 12 bases, with 13 bases sitting between them. The DNA of the CDR3 is TGTGCCAGCAGCCAAGTAAAGGACACGGTCCAGCATTTT. Translating it yields CASSQVKDTVQHF.

This sequence joins TRBV7-9 and TRBJ2-1; D might be TRBD1 or TRBD2, each matching 5 bases. V was shortened by 5 bases and J by 6 bases, with 17 bases between the two germline ends. The CDR3 is made up of 15 amino acids. CDR1 SEHNR and CDR2 FQNEAQ come from the germline V gene (reference sequence). CDR3 sequence (DNA): TGTGCCAGCAGCCCCTGGGACCTCCGCCGCAATGAGCAGTTCTTC. This codes for CASSPWDLRRNEQFF.

This clonotype occurred a few times. The J gene is TRBJ1-5, the V gene TRBV2, with TRBD1 identical over 7 bases. The CDR3 length is 16 residues. The germline V gene encodes CDR1 SNHLY and CDR2 FYNNEI. V trimming: 4 bases; J trimming: 5 bases; junction bases outside the gene matches: 11. Written as DNA, the CDR3 is TGTGCCAGCAGTGTGGGGTCGGACAGGAGTTATCAGCCCCAGCATTTT. Translating it yields CASSVGSDRSYQPQHF.

This clonotype was counted only a few times. This chain uses TRBV5-1 with TRBJ1-4; D might be TRBD1 (6 bases). CDR3 length equals 12 residues. Germline V CDR1 and CDR2: SGHRS, YFSETQ. Deletions cut 5 bases from V and 6 bases from J, with 8 bases between. CDR3 DNA: TGCGCCAGCAGGGGGGCAGATGAAAAACTGTTTTTT. Translation: CASRGADEKLFF.

A note on this clonotype: One junction end disagrees with the germline gene, perhaps due to a read error. This chain joins TRBV7-8 and TRBJ2-7; unclear D gene. The CDR3 length is 15 residues. Germline lookup yields CDR1 SGHVS and CDR2 FQNEAQ. The CDR3 here is CVSSLAPDPATEQYF. The CDR3 coding sequence is TGTGTCAGCAGCTTAGCACCTGACCCTGCTACCGAGCAGTACTTC.

This clonotype occurred many times. The chain has TRBV2 and TRBJ2-5, with D possibly TRBD2 on 5 matching bases. This CDR3 has 12 residues. Trimming removed 5 bases at V and 3 bases at J, with 7 bases between. The V gene's germline CDR1 is SNHLY and CDR2 FYNNEI. The CDR3 here is CASSREKETQYF. The CDR3 nucleotides read TGTGCCAGCAGTCGGGAAAAAGAGACCCAGTACTTC.

This clonotype has just one count. The CDR3 bases are TGTGCCAGCAGGGGACATTCCCCCTCCTACGAGCAGTACTTC. The encoded protein is CASRGHSPSYEQYF. The chain employs TRBV28 and TRBJ2-7, with D possibly matching TRBD1 (6 bases). The V and J ends lost 6 bases and 0 bases respectively, with 12 bases between them. The CDR3 has 14 residues. Germline loops: CDR1 MDHEN, CDR2 SYDVKM.

For the CDR3, the DNA is TGTGCCAGCAGTGAGGGGTACTACAATGAGCAGTTCTTC. Translated, it gives CASSEGYYNEQFF. The chain carries TRBV25-1 and TRBJ2-1, with D uncertain. V was pared by 3 bases and J by 3 bases, with 6 bases between. This CDR3 region has 13 residues. CDR1 and CDR2 (germline): MGHDK, SYGVNS.

On this clonotype: An end of the junction does not agree with germline; a read error may underlie this. The J gene is TRBJ2-2, the V gene TRBV18; D is undetermined. The CDR3 sequence is 15 residues long. The germline V gene encodes CDR1 KGHSH and CDR2 LQKENI. The CDR3 protein is CVSSPQGSNTGELFF. CDR3 coding DNA: TGTGTCAGCTCACCCCAAGGCTCGAACACCGGGGAGCTGTTTTTT.

This clonotype was counted ten times or more. The genes are TRBV28 and TRBJ1-5, with 8 bases lining up with TRBD1. Germline V CDR1 and CDR2: MDHEN, SYDVKM. V shed 4 bases, J shed 6 bases, and the junction held 8 bases outside the gene matches. This CDR3 comprises 15 residues. CDR3 region: CASSSGQGGAQPQHF. The CDR3 DNA is TGTGCCAGCAGTTCAGGACAGGGAGGTGCTCAGCCCCAGCATTTT.

This clonotype was seen repeatedly, ten times or more. The chain recombines TRBV15 with TRBJ1-1; D gene ambiguous. The germline V and J ends were trimmed by 5 bases and 3 bases, with 13 bases remaining between them. This CDR3 spans 14 amino acids. Germline CDR1 and CDR2: LNHNV and YYDKDF (reference sequence). CDR3 nucleotides: TGTGCCACCAGCCAAAAGAGCGGTTACACTGAAGCTTTCTTT. Protein sequence: CATSQKSGYTEAFF.

This clonotype was picked up many times. The genes are TRBV20-1 and TRBJ2-3, with D perhaps being TRBD1 or TRBD2 (7 bases each). The CDR3 sequence is 11 residues long. Trimming took off 6 bases at V and 6 bases at J, with 10 bases between the two ends. Germline CDR1 DFQATT, CDR2 SNEGSKA (reference sequence). CDR3 amino acids: CSARGGDTQYF. CDR3 in DNA: TGCAGTGCCAGGGGGGGGGATACGCAGTATTTT.

This clonotype was detected only a few times. This chain uses TRBV20-1 with TRBJ2-1; 7 nucleotides align to TRBD1. Germline V gene data show CDR1 as DFQATT and CDR2 as SNEGSKA (reference sequence). The CDR3 is 12 amino acids. Unmatched junction bases numbered 7, after V lost 6 bases and J lost 8 bases. In DNA form, the CDR3 reads TGCAGTGCGCACAGGGGCTCGGATGAGCAGTTCTTC. Protein product: CSAHRGSDEQFF.

A note on this clonotype: This is likely an artifact of a read error, given a far larger clone one base away. The chain combines TRBV6-2 or TRBV6-3 with TRBJ1-2; D gene unclear. There are 14 residues in the CDR3. With 6 bases removed from V and 4 bases from J, the gap between germline ends came to 15 bases. Germline V lookup: CDR1 MNHEY, CDR2 SVGEGT. The CDR3 spells CASSTMGKVYGYTF. In DNA form, the CDR3 reads TGTGCCAGCAGCACCATGGGGAAGGTCTATGGCTACACCTTC.

This clonotype appeared many times. This sequence joins TRBV18 and TRBJ1-4, with no clear D. Per germline, CDR1 KGHSH and CDR2 LQKENI. Deletions cut 6 bases from V and 8 bases from J, with 19 bases between. The CDR3 covers 15 residues. This CDR3 is CASSRETGSREKLFF. The DNA for the CDR3 is TGTGCCAGCTCCCGTGAAACCGGTTCGCGAGAAAAACTGTTTTTT.

This clonotype has a count of ten or more. The chain recombines TRBV5-6 with TRBJ1-1; TRBD1 might be the D (5 bases). Germline V CDR1 and CDR2: SGHDT, YYEEEE. V dropped 3 bases and J dropped 0 bases, with 12 bases sitting between them. The CDR3 is 15 residues long. The DNA for the CDR3 is TGTGCCAGCAGCTCGGGGGATTTGTTGAACACTGAAGCTTTCTTT. Translation: CASSSGDLLNTEAFF.

As concerns this clonotype: This may be a read error, as it is one base from a much larger clone. The V call is TRBV2, the J call TRBJ2-1; 9 bases fit TRBD2. J lost 5 bases, V lost 5 bases, and 7 bases had no gene match. CDR1 is SNHLY, CDR2 FYNNEI, per germline. The CDR3 sequence is 15 residues long. The CDR3 sequence: CASSSGRGGNNEQFF. DNA for the CDR3: TGTGCCAGCAGTTCAGGGCGGGGGGGAAACAATGAGCAGTTCTTC.

The V call is TRBV20-1, the J call TRBJ1-1, with D possibly matching TRBD1 (5 bases). CDR1 and CDR2 (germline): DFQATT, SNEGSKA (reference sequence). The ends were cut back, 1 base at V and 7 bases at J, with 7 bases in the middle. The CDR3 spans 11 residues. CDR3 in DNA: TGCAGTGCTAGAGTGGGGGGTGAAGCTTTCTTT. This sequence encodes CSARVGGEAFF.

This clonotype showed up many times. The rearrangement uses TRBV6-1 and TRBJ2-5, with 7 positions matching TRBD2. The germline V gene has CDR1 MNHNS and CDR2 SASEGT. This CDR3 is built from 13 residues. V shed 10 bases, J shed 5 bases, and the junction held 10 bases outside the gene matches. The CDR3 sequence: CATRRAGRETQYF. Written as DNA, the CDR3 is TGTGCCACCCGTCGAGCGGGGAGGGAGACCCAGTACTTC.

This clonotype was seen repeatedly, ten times or more. This sequence joins TRBV7-3 and TRBJ1-1, with 8 nucleotides matching TRBD1. CDR3 length: 17 residues. V shed 5 bases and J 3 bases; nucleotides not matched to a gene: 14. Germline assignment: CDR1 SGHTA and CDR2 FQGTGA. The CDR3 sequence: CASSRQGQGLADTEAFF. CDR3 nucleotides: TGTGCCAGCAGCCGACAGGGGCAGGGGCTAGCGGACACTGAAGCTTTCTTT.

The chain has TRBV19 and TRBJ2-7; 7 nucleotides agree with TRBD2. V was pared by 3 bases and J by 2 bases, with 4 bases of the junction left unmatched. Germline-derived CDR1 and CDR2 are LNHDA and SQIVND (reference sequence). CDR3 size: 14 residues. The DNA of the CDR3 is TGTGCCAGTAGTATCAGGGAGGGAGCCTACGAGCAGTACTTC. Translated: CASSIREGAYEQYF.

This chain uses TRBV4-1 with TRBJ2-1; perhaps D is TRBD1 or TRBD2 (5 bases each). Trimming removed 1 base from V and 8 bases from J, with 12 bases in between. Germline V gene data show CDR1 as MGHRA and CDR2 as YSYEKL. The CDR3 is made up of 14 amino acids. In DNA form, the CDR3 reads TGCGCCAGCAGCCAAGTCCAGGGAGAGGATGAGCAGTTCTTC. It encodes CASSQVQGEDEQFF.